The 11 T cell receptor beta chains presented below share a single source sample, sequenced in a study of shared clonotypes between healthy human individuals. TCRdb's table, derived via immunoSEQ multiplex PCR, lists solely in-frame clones and lacks some. The data contain 2 million to 2.5 million clones, nearly 97% of them seen just once; the ten biggest clones take up over 0.1%. The sample was naive CD4+ T cells sorted from blood. Stated subset: CD45RA+ positively selected. These receptors came from a man between 18 and 29 years old in good health.

The chain has TRBV28 and TRBJ1-5; D ambiguous. Trimming left V 2 bases short and J 4 bases short, with 9 bases between. Germline CDR1 is MDHEN and CDR2 is SYDVKM. The CDR3 consists of 14 residues. CDR3 sequence: CASSLGQPNQPQHF. In nucleotides, the CDR3 is TGTGCCAGCAGTTTAGGGCAGCCAAATCAGCCCCAGCATTTT. Based on the CDR3 plus reference TRBV28 and TRBJ1-5, the full variable domain is DVKVTQSSRYLVKRTGEKVFLECVQDMDHENMFWYRQDPGLGLRLIYFSYDVKMKEKGDIPEGYSVSREKKERFSLILESASTNQTSMYLCASSLGQPNQPQHFGDGTRLSIL.

This clone showed up just a few times. In DNA form, the CDR3 reads TGTGCCTGGAGTGTACAGTGGGACACTGAAGCTTTCTTT. Translating it yields CAWSVQWDTEAFF. The V and J genes are TRBV30 and TRBJ1-1; D gene ambiguous. The CDR3 sequence is 13 residues long. Per germline, CDR1 GTSNPN and CDR2 SVGIG (reference sequence). Trimming stripped 0 bases from V and 3 bases from J, with 8 bases between.

This chain links TRBV7-2 with TRBJ2-3; 13 positions match TRBD2. The V and J ends lost 5 bases and 2 bases, in that order; junction bases with no gene match: 7. The CDR3 covers 17 residues. CDR1 SGHTA and CDR2 FQGNSA come from the germline V gene. The CDR3 DNA follows: TGTGCCAGCAGCCGGACTAGCGGGGGCTTAACCACAGATACGCAGTATTTT. Translating gives CASSRTSGGLTTDTQYF.

The CDR3 region has the DNA TGTGCCTCCAGGGCTAGCGGAGGCACCGGGGAGCTGTTTTTT. It yields the protein CASRASGGTGELFF. The chain uses TRBV19 and TRBJ2-2; 7 bases are a match to TRBD2. Germline V gene sequence: CDR1 LNHDA, CDR2 SQIVND (reference sequence). CDR3 length equals 14 residues. Trimming took 11 bases from V and 4 from J; bases not matched to a gene: 10.

Concerning this clone: Other DNA sequences in the sample encode the same CDR3. The chain joins TRBV5-6 to TRBJ2-7; 7 bases are a match to TRBD2. Germline CDR1 is SGHDT and CDR2 is YYEEEE. The CDR3 is made up of 13 amino acids. The ends lost 5 bases at V and 2 bases at J; junction bases unmatched: 4. CDR3 nucleotides: TGTGCCAGCAGTCTAGCGGCCCCCTACGAGCAGTACTTC. It specifies CASSLAAPYEQYF.

This clone was observed a single time. Additional DNA sequences in this sample encode the identical CDR3. The J gene is TRBJ1-2, the V gene TRBV7-2; TRBD1 aligns across 8 bases. The CDR3 covers 14 residues. V lost 1 base and J lost 5; bases outside the gene matches: 3. Germline CDR1 reads SGHTA; CDR2 reads FQGNSA. The CDR3 region is CASSLGQGAYGYTF. The DNA for the CDR3 is TGTGCCAGCAGCTTAGGGCAGGGGGCGTATGGCTACACCTTC.

A single count supports this clone. The V and J genes are TRBV5-1 and TRBJ1-5; D is perhaps TRBD1 (6 bases). Germline CDR1 SGHRS, CDR2 YFSETQ. The V and J ends lost 4 bases and 0 bases respectively, with 11 bases between them. The CDR3 runs 15 residues. CDR3 bases: TGCGCCAGCAGCCCGGGGACATTTAGCAATCAGCCCCAGCATTTT. Protein product: CASSPGTFSNQPQHF.

This clone showed up just once. The chain joins TRBV5-1 to TRBJ1-4; tentatively, D is TRBD1 (5 bases). The V end lost 0 bases, the J end lost 4 bases, and 7 bases lay between the germline ends. Per germline, CDR1 SGHRS and CDR2 YFSETQ. There are 14 residues in the CDR3. CDR3 sequence reads: CASSLEGFNEKLFF. CDR3 DNA sequence: TGCGCCAGCAGCTTGGAGGGGTTTAATGAAAAACTGTTTTTT.

This chain uses TRBV4-3 with TRBJ1-5; tentatively, D is TRBD1 (6 bases). In germline, CDR1 is LGHNA, CDR2 YSLEER. Trimming removed 1 base from V and 5 bases from J, with 15 bases in between. The CDR3 runs 16 residues. DNA of the CDR3: TGCGCCAGCAGCCAAGGATGGGGGGGCCTAGATCAGCCCCAGCATTTT. This encodes CASSQGWGGLDQPQHF.

The chain combines TRBV18 with TRBJ2-1, with TRBD2 matching 9 bases. J was trimmed by 2 bases and V by 8 bases; bases with no gene match: 4. Germline CDR1 is KGHSH and CDR2 is LQKENI. The CDR3 is made up of 14 amino acids. The DNA of the CDR3 is TGTGCCAGCACCGGGACTAGCACCTACAATGAGCAGTTCTTC. This sequence encodes CASTGTSTYNEQFF.

This rearrangement joins TRBV5-6 to TRBJ2-1; 10 nucleotides agree with TRBD1. This CDR3 region has 15 residues. From germline, CDR1 is SGHDT and CDR2 YYEEEE. J gave up 5 bases and V 5 bases, and 7 bases lay outside the gene matches. The CDR3 spells CASRLDRGANNEQFF. The CDR3 coding sequence is TGTGCCAGCAGGCTGGACAGGGGGGCGAACAATGAGCAGTTCTTC. The entire variable domain, with the rest obtained from reference TRBV5-6 and TRBJ2-1, is as follows: DAGVTQSPTHLIKTRGQQVTLRCSPKSGHDTVSWYQQALGQGPQFIFQYYEEEERQRGNFPDRFSGHQFPNYSSELNVNALLLGDSALYLCASRLDRGANNEQFFGPGTRLTVL.